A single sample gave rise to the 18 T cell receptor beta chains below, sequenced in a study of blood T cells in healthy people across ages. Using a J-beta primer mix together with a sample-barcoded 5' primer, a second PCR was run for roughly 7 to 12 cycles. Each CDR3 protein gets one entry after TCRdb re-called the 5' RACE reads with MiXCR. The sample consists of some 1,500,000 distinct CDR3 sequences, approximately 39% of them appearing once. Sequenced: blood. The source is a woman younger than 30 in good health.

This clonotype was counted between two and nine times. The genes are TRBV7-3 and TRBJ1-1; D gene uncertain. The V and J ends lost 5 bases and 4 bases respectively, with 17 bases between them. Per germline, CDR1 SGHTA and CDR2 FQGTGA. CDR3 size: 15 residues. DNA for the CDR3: TGTGCCAGCAGCCAAGGACCATCCCGGGGCACTGAAGCTTTCTTT. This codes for CASSQGPSRGTEAFF.

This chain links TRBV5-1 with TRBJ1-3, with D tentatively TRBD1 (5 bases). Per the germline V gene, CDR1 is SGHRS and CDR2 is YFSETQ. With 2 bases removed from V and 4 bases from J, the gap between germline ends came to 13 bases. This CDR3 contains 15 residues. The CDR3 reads CASSFEGTAGNTIYF. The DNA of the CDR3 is TGCGCCAGCAGCTTTGAGGGGACCGCCGGAAACACCATATATTTT.

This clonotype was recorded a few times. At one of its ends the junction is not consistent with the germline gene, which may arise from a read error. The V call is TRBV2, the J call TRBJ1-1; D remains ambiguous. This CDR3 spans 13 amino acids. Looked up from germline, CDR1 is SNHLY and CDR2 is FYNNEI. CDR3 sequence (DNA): TGTGCCAGCAGTCGAGGAGTTAACACTGAAGTTTTCTTT. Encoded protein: CASSRGVNTEVFF.

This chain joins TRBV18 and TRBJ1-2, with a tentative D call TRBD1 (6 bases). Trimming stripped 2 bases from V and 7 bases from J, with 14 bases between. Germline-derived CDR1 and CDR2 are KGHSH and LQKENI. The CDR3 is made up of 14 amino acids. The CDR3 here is CASSPDRRISGYTF. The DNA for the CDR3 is TGTGCCAGCTCACCAGACAGGAGGATAAGTGGCTACACCTTC.

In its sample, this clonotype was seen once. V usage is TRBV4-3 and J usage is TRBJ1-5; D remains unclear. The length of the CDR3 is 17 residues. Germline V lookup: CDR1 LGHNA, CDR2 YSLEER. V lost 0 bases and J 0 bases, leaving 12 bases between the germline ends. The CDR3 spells CASSQDPRQYSNQPQHF. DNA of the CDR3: TGCGCCAGCAGCCAAGACCCTAGGCAATATAGCAATCAGCCCCAGCATTTT.

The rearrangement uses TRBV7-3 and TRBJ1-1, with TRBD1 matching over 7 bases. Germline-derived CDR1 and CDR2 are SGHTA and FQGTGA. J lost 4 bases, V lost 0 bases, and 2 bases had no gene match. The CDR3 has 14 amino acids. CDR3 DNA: TGTGCCAGCAGCTTAACCCAGGGGGTCACTGAAGCTTTCTTT. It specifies CASSLTQGVTEAFF.

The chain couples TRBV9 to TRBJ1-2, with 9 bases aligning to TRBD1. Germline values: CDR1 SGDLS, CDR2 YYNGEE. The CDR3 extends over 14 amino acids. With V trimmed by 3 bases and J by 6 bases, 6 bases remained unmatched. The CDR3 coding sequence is TGTGCCAGCAGCGCTCGACAGGGGGTTCATGGCTACACCTTC. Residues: CASSARQGVHGYTF.

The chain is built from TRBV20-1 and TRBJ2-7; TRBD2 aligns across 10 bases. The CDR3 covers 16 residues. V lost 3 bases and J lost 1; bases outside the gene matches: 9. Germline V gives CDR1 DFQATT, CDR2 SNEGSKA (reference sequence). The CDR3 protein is CSASSWTSGASYEQYF. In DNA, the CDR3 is TGCAGTGCTAGCAGTTGGACTAGCGGAGCTTCCTACGAGCAGTACTTC.

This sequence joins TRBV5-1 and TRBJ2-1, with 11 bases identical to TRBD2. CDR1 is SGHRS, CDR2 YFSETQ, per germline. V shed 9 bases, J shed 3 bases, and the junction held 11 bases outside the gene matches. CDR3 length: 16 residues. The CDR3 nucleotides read TGCGCCACCCGCCCAGGGACTAGCGGCCACTACAATGAGCAGTTCTTC. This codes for CATRPGTSGHYNEQFF.

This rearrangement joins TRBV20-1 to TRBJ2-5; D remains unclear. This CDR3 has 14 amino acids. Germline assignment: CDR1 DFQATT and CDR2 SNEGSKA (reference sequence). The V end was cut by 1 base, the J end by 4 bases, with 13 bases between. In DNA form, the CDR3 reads TGCAGTGCTAGAGGGTATCTACCAACAGAGACCCAGTACTTC. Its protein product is CSARGYLPTETQYF.

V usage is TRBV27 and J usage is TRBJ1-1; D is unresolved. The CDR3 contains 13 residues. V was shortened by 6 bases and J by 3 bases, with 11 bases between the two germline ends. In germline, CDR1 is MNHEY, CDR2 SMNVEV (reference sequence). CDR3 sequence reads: CASRFLVDTEAFF. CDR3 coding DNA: TGTGCCAGCAGGTTCCTAGTAGACACTGAAGCTTTCTTT.

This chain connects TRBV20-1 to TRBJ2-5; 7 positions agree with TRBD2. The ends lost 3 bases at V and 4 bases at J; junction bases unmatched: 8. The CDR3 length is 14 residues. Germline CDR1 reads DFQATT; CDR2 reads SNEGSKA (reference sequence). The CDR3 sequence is CSASRDYPPETQYF. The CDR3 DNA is TGCAGTGCTAGCCGGGACTACCCACCAGAGACCCAGTACTTC.

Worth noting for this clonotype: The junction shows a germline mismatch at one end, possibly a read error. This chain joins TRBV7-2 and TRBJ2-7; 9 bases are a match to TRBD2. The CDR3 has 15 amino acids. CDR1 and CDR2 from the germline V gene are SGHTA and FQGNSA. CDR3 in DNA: TGTGCCAGCAGCCCTAGCAGCGGGAGGTCCTATGAGCAGTACTTC. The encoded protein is CASSPSSGRSYEQYF.

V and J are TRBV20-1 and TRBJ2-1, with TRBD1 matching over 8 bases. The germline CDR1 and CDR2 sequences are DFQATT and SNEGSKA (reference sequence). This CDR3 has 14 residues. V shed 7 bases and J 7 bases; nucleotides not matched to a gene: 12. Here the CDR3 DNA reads TGCAGTGTTACCCAGGGGGCCGGGTGGAATGAGCAGTTCTTC. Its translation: CSVTQGAGWNEQFF.

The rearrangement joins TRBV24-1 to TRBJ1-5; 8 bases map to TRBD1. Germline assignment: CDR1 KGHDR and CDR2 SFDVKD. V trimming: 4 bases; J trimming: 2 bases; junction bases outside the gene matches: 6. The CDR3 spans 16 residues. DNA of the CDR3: TGTGCCACCAGTGACAGGGGGCGGGTAGGCAATCAGCCCCAGCATTTT. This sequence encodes CATSDRGRVGNQPQHF.

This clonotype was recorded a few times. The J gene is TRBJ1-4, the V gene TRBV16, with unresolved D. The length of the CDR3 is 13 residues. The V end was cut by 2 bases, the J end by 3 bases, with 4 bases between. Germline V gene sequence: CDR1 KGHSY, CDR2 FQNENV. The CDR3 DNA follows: TGTGCCAGCAGCCAACTTTCTAATGAAAAACTGTTTTTT. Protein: CASSQLSNEKLFF.

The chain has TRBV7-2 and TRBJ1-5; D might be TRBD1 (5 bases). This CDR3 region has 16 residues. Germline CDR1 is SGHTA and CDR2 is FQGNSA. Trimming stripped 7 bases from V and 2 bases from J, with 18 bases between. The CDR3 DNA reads TGTGCCAGCATCGGGGCATTTATGTGGGGCAATCAGCCCCAGCATTTT. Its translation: CASIGAFMWGNQPQHF.

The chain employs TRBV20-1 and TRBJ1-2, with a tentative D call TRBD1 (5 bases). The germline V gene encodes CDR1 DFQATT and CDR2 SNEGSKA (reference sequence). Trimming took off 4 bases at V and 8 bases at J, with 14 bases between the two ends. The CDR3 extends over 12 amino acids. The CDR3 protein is CSAISRVNGYTF. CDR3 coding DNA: TGCAGTGCTATTTCCAGGGTGAACGGCTACACCTTC.